The clone carrying this T cell receptor (beta chain) was seen a few times. The antigen is unknown. Per germline, CDR1 MNHEY and CDR2 SVGAGI. The CDR3 length is 15 residues. V was shortened by 2 bases and J by 4 bases, with 9 bases between the two germline ends. This sample was taken from a study of T-cell memory formation after mild COVID-19. General study results and limits: Second-wave clones with a day 37 peak had unconfirmed SARS-CoV-2 specificity. From day 15 to 85, contracting clones were balanced between CD4 and CD8, whereas later expanders leaned toward CD4+. Among CD4+ contracting clones, most were CM and EM, and CD8+ ones EMRA.

Constant-segment primers served in 5'RACE that generated TCR alpha and TCR beta cDNA libraries bearing sample barcodes and UMIs. One entry per CDR3 protein results from TCRdb running MiXCR on the 5' RACE reads. This table has about 340,000 distinct CDR3 sequences, under 25% appearing once. This chain links TRBV6-5 with TRBJ1-6; no firm D call. The sequenced material came from PBMCs or a T cell subset sorted from them (not recorded which). The receptor was isolated from a man aged 18 to 30 who had mild COVID-19 (a few samples of this study predate the infection). Cell type and time point are not known. The CDR3: CASSYNLGYNSPLHF. In nucleotides, the CDR3 is TGTGCCAGCAGTTACAACCTGGGTTATAATTCACCCCTCCACTTT.